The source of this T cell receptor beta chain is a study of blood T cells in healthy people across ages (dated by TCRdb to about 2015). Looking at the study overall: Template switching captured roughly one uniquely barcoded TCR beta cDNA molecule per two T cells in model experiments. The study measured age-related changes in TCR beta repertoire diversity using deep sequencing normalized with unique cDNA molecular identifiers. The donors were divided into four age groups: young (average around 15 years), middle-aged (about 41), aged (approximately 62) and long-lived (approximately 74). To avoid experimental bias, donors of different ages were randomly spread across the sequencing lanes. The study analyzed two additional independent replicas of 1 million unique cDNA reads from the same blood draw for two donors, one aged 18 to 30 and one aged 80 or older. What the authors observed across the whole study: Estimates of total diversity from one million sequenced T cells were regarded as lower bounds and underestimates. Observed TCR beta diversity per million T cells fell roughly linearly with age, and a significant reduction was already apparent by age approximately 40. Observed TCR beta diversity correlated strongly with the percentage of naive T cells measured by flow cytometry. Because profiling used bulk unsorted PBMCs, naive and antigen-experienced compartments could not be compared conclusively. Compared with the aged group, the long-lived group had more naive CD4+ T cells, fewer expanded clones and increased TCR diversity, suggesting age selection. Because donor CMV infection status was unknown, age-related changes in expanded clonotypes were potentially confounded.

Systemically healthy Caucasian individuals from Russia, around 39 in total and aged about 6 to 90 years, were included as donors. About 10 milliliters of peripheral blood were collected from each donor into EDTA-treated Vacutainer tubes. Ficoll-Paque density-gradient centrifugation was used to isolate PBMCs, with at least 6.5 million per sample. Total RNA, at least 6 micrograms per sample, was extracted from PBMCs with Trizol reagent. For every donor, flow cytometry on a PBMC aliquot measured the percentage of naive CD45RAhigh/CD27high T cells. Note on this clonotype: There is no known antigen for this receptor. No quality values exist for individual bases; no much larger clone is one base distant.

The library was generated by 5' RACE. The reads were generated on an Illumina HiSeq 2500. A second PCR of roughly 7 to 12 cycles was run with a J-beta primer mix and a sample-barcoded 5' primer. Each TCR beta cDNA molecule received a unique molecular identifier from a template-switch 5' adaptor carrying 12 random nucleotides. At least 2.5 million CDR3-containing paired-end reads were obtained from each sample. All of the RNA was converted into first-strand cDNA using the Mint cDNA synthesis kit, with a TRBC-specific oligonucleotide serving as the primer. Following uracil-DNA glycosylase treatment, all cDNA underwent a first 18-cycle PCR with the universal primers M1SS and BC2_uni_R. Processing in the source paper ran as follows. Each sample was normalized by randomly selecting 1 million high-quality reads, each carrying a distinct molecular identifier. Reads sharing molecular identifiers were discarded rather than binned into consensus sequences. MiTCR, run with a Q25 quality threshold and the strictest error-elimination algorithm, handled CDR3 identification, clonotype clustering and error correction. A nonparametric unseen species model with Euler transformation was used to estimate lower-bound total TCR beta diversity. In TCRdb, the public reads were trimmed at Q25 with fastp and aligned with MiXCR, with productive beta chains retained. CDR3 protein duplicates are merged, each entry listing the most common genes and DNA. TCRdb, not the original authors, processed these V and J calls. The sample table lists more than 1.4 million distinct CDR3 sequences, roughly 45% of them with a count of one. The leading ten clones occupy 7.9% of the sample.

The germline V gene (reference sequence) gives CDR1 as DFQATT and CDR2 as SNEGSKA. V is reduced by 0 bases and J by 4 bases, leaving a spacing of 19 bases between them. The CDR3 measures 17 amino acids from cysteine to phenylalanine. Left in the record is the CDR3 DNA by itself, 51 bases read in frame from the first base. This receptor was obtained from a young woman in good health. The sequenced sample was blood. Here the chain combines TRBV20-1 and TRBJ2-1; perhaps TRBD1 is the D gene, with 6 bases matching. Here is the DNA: TGCAGTGCTAGAGATTTCGAGGGTTGGGGACAATACAATGAGCAGTTCTTC. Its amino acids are CSARDFEGWGQYNEQFF.